A selection of T cell receptor beta chains follows, all from one sample in a study of blood T cell repertoires in COVID-19. Profiled with immunoSEQ multiplex PCR; TCRdb holds only in-frame clones, not every one. The data hold approximately 57,000 clones, with around 85% observed a single time. What was sequenced was peripheral blood. These receptors were taken from a man in his forties or fifties with active COVID-19. Both conserved end residues are part of each CDR3. D genes are given only for firm matches. The listing skips clone size in some rows; elsewhere it reads once, few, many or a size class.

D gene: -; clone size: -; CDR3 length: 13; V gene: TRBV5-1; J gene: TRBJ1-1; CDR3 DNA: TGCGCCAGCAGCTTGAGAGTAGTCGATGAAGCTTTCTTT; CDR3 protein: CASSLRVVDEAFF
D gene: TRBD2; clone size: -; CDR3 length: 16; V gene: TRBV9; J gene: TRBJ2-3; CDR3 DNA: TGTGCCAGCAGCGCGGGACTAGCGTATAGCACAGATACGCAGTATTTT; CDR3 protein: CASSAGLAYSTDTQYF
D gene: TRBD1; clone size: -; CDR3 length: 14; V gene: TRBV7-6; J gene: TRBJ1-1; CDR3 DNA: TGTGCCAGCAGCCTGGGGACAGGGAACTCTGAAGCTTTCTTT; CDR3 protein: CASSLGTGNSEAFF
D gene: -; clone size: few; CDR3 length: 12; V gene: TRBV29-1; J gene: TRBJ2-1; CDR3 DNA: TGCAGCACTCGGACTGTGCGGGCTGAGCAGTTCTTC; CDR3 protein: CSTRTVRAEQFF
D gene: TRBD1; clone size: -; CDR3 length: 13; V gene: TRBV10-2; J gene: TRBJ2-7; CDR3 DNA: TGCGCCAGCAGCCGGGACAGGGGACTCGAGCAGTACTTC; CDR3 protein: CASSRDRGLEQYF
D gene: -; clone size: -; CDR3 length: 14; V gene: TRBV2; J gene: TRBJ2-7; CDR3 DNA: TGTGCCAGCAGTCCCACGGTCGGGGGCTACGAGCAGTACTTC; CDR3 protein: CASSPTVGGYEQYF
D gene: -; clone size: -; CDR3 length: 14; V gene: TRBV7-9; J gene: TRBJ2-5; CDR3 DNA: TGTGCCAGCAGCTTAGACAGGGACCAAGAGACCCAGTACTTC; CDR3 protein: CASSLDRDQETQYF
D gene: -; clone size: -; CDR3 length: 16; V gene: TRBV6-4; J gene: TRBJ2-3; CDR3 DNA: TGTGCCAGCAGTCCTCTCGCGGGCGCTACCACAGATACGCAGTATTTT; CDR3 protein: CASSPLAGATTDTQYF
D gene: -; clone size: -; CDR3 length: 14; V gene: TRBV5-5; J gene: TRBJ2-7; CDR3 DNA: TGTGCCAGCAGCTGGAGCCCCGATTCCTACGAGCAGTACTTC; CDR3 protein: CASSWSPDSYEQYF
D gene: -; clone size: -; CDR3 length: 17; V gene: TRBV12-2; J gene: TRBJ2-3; CDR3 DNA: TGTGCAAGTCGCTTAGGGGGACTAGGGGTGGGGACAGATACGCAGTATTTT; CDR3 protein: CASRLGGLGVGTDTQYF
D gene: TRBD2; clone size: -; CDR3 length: 20; V gene: TRBV11-3; J gene: TRBJ2-1; CDR3 DNA: TGTGCCAGCAGCTTAGATCCCTGGACTAGCGGGGAGGGCCGTCGTAATGAGCAGTTCTTC; CDR3 protein: CASSLDPWTSGEGRRNEQFF
D gene: TRBD2; clone size: -; CDR3 length: 16; V gene: TRBV19; J gene: TRBJ2-7; CDR3 DNA: TGTGCCAGTAGTATTATCTTCGGGAGGGATGACTACGAGCAGTACTTC; CDR3 protein: CASSIIFGRDDYEQYF
D gene: -; clone size: -; CDR3 length: 15; V gene: TRBV19; J gene: TRBJ2-6; CDR3 DNA: TGTGCCAGTAGTTCGCACAGCTCTGGGGCCAACGTCCTGACTTTC; CDR3 protein: CASSSHSSGANVLTF
D gene: TRBD2; clone size: -; CDR3 length: 16; V gene: TRBV11-1; J gene: TRBJ2-1; CDR3 DNA: TGTGCCAGCAGTTACACTAGCGGACTTTTTCCCAATGAGCAGTTCTTC; CDR3 protein: CASSYTSGLFPNEQFF
D gene: -; clone size: -; CDR3 length: 15; V gene: TRBV5-1; J gene: TRBJ2-7; CDR3 DNA: TGCGCCAGCAGCTTGGCGCCAGAGGCGAGCTACGAGCAGTACTTC; CDR3 protein: CASSLAPEASYEQYF
D gene: TRBD2; clone size: -; CDR3 length: 17; V gene: TRBV28; J gene: TRBJ2-1; CDR3 DNA: TGTGCCAGCAGTTTTACTTTGGCGGGAGGGAGGGGCAATGAGCAGTTCTTC; CDR3 protein: CASSFTLAGGRGNEQFF
D gene: TRBD2; clone size: -; CDR3 length: 15; V gene: TRBV10-3; J gene: TRBJ2-3; CDR3 DNA: TGTGCCATCAAGCAGGAGCGGGAGGGCACAGATACGCAGTATTTT; CDR3 protein: CAIKQEREGTDTQYF
D gene: -; clone size: few; CDR3 length: 13; V gene: TRBV3-1/TRBV3-2; J gene: TRBJ2-7; CDR3 DNA: TGTGCCAGCAGTCTTTACCTGACTACGGAGCAGTACTTC; CDR3 protein: CASSLYLTTEQYF
D gene: -; clone size: once; CDR3 length: 17; V gene: TRBV6-4; J gene: TRBJ2-1; CDR3 DNA: TGTGCCAGCAGTGACGGGCAGGGCCTTAGCTCCTACAATGAGCAGTTCTTC; CDR3 protein: CASSDGQGLSSYNEQFF
D gene: TRBD2; clone size: -; CDR3 length: 17; V gene: TRBV11-2; J gene: TRBJ2-2; CDR3 DNA: TGTGCCAGCAGCTTAGTCGGGACTAGCGGGGGAACCGGGGAGCTGTTTTTT; CDR3 protein: CASSLVGTSGGTGELFF
D gene: -; clone size: -; CDR3 length: 11; V gene: TRBV25-1; J gene: TRBJ2-7; CDR3 DNA: TGTGCCAGCAGTGATACTAACGAGCAGTACTTC; CDR3 protein: CASSDTNEQYF
D gene: -; clone size: -; CDR3 length: 15; V gene: TRBV19; J gene: TRBJ2-1; CDR3 DNA: TGTGCCAGTACCCCCGAGGCAGGGCCACTCGGTGAGCAGTTCTTC; CDR3 protein: CASTPEAGPLGEQFF
D gene: TRBD1; clone size: -; CDR3 length: 14; V gene: TRBV11-2; J gene: TRBJ2-7; CDR3 DNA: TGTGCCAGCAGGATACCGGGACAGAGATACGAGCAGTACTTC; CDR3 protein: CASRIPGQRYEQYF
D gene: -; clone size: -; CDR3 length: 15; V gene: TRBV7-3; J gene: TRBJ2-6; CDR3 DNA: TGTGCCAGCAGCTCCGCAGGGTCTGGGGCCAACGTCCTGACTTTC; CDR3 protein: CASSSAGSGANVLTF
D gene: TRBD2; clone size: few; CDR3 length: 14; V gene: TRBV11-2; J gene: TRBJ2-1; CDR3 DNA: TGTGCCAGCAGCCTTAGCGGGATATACAATGAGCAGTTCTTC; CDR3 protein: CASSLSGIYNEQFF
D gene: TRBD2; clone size: -; CDR3 length: 15; V gene: TRBV7-3; J gene: TRBJ2-1; CDR3 DNA: TGTGCCAGCAGCTTAGGGGCTAGCGGGAGGTATGAGCAGTTCTTC; CDR3 protein: CASSLGASGRYEQFF
D gene: TRBD2; clone size: once; CDR3 length: 15; V gene: TRBV5-1; J gene: TRBJ2-7; CDR3 DNA: TGCGCCAGCAGCTACACTGGACTAGCGGGAGTCGAGCAGTACTTC; CDR3 protein: CASSYTGLAGVEQYF
D gene: -; clone size: -; CDR3 length: 18; V gene: TRBV5-6; J gene: TRBJ2-2; CDR3 DNA: TGTGCCAGCACCGCGCGTAGGAGGCTATCGACGGGGACCGGGGAGCTGTTTTTT; CDR3 protein: CASTARRRLSTGTGELFF
D gene: -; clone size: few; CDR3 length: 16; V gene: TRBV11-1; J gene: TRBJ2-3; CDR3 DNA: TGTGCCAGCAGCTTAGTCCTAGCGTCGAGCACAGATACGCAGTATTTT; CDR3 protein: CASSLVLASSTDTQYF
D gene: TRBD2; clone size: once; CDR3 length: 20; V gene: TRBV19; J gene: TRBJ2-7; CDR3 DNA: TGTGCCAGTAGTAAGGCGGGAGGGCACACCTATTTATTATCCACCTACGAGCAGTACTTC; CDR3 protein: CASSKAGGHTYLLSTYEQYF
D gene: -; clone size: -; CDR3 length: 14; V gene: TRBV27; J gene: TRBJ2-7; CDR3 DNA: TGTGCCAGCAGTTTATCATCAGGAAGTTACGAGCAGTACTTC; CDR3 protein: CASSLSSGSYEQYF
D gene: -; clone size: -; CDR3 length: 14; V gene: TRBV18; J gene: TRBJ2-3; CDR3 DNA: TGTGCCAGCTCACCACCGGAGTTAAGGCATACGCAGTATTTT; CDR3 protein: CASSPPELRHTQYF
D gene: -; clone size: once; CDR3 length: 14; V gene: TRBV15; J gene: TRBJ1-4; CDR3 DNA: TGTGCCACCAGCTCTGGGGCAGCTAATGAAAAACTGTTTTTT; CDR3 protein: CATSSGAANEKLFF
D gene: TRBD1; clone size: -; CDR3 length: 17; V gene: TRBV7-8; J gene: TRBJ1-6; CDR3 DNA: TGTGCCAGCAGCTCCCCATTACCGGGACAGCTGAATTCACCCCTCCACTTT; CDR3 protein: CASSSPLPGQLNSPLHF
D gene: -; clone size: -; CDR3 length: 16; V gene: TRBV7-9; J gene: TRBJ2-7; CDR3 DNA: TGTGCCAGCAGCTTAGCGGGGCAGATATTCTCCTACGAGCAGTACTTC; CDR3 protein: CASSLAGQIFSYEQYF
D gene: TRBD1; clone size: -; CDR3 length: 15; V gene: TRBV24-1; J gene: TRBJ1-1; CDR3 DNA: TGTGCCACCAGTGACAAACAGGGGCCAGGGACTGAAGCTTTCTTT; CDR3 protein: CATSDKQGPGTEAFF
D gene: TRBD1; clone size: -; CDR3 length: 11; V gene: TRBV2; J gene: TRBJ2-3; CDR3 DNA: TGTGCCAGCAGCACAGGGGTGACGCAGTATTTT; CDR3 protein: CASSTGVTQYF
D gene: -; clone size: -; CDR3 length: 15; V gene: TRBV28; J gene: TRBJ1-1; CDR3 DNA: TGTGCCAGCAGTCCGATACAGGGATTGAACACTGAAGCTTTCTTT; CDR3 protein: CASSPIQGLNTEAFF
D gene: -; clone size: -; CDR3 length: 16; V gene: TRBV10-3; J gene: TRBJ2-2; CDR3 DNA: TGTGCCATCAGTGAGCCGACAGGAATGGGGACCGGGGAGCTGTTTTTT; CDR3 protein: CAISEPTGMGTGELFF
D gene: -; clone size: -; CDR3 length: 15; V gene: TRBV7-2; J gene: TRBJ1-4; CDR3 DNA: TGTGCCAGCAGCGTACAGGGCGCAACTAATGAAAAACTGTTTTTT; CDR3 protein: CASSVQGATNEKLFF
D gene: -; clone size: -; CDR3 length: 15; V gene: TRBV6-6; J gene: TRBJ1-4; CDR3 DNA: TGTGCCAGCAGTTACGTGCCAGGGCAGAATGAAAAACTGTTTTTT; CDR3 protein: CASSYVPGQNEKLFF
D gene: TRBD1; clone size: -; CDR3 length: 15; V gene: TRBV19; J gene: TRBJ1-5; CDR3 DNA: TGTGCCAGTAGCGGGACAGGGGGACCCAATCAGCCCCAGCATTTT; CDR3 protein: CASSGTGGPNQPQHF
D gene: TRBD1; clone size: -; CDR3 length: 15; V gene: TRBV3-1/TRBV3-2; J gene: TRBJ2-7; CDR3 DNA: TGTGCCAGCAGCCATACCGGGACAGGGGGCTACGAGCAGTACTTC; CDR3 protein: CASSHTGTGGYEQYF
D gene: TRBD1; clone size: -; CDR3 length: 15; V gene: TRBV5-1; J gene: TRBJ2-5; CDR3 DNA: TGCGCCAGCAGGGAGGGACAGGGGGCACAAGAGACCCAGTACTTC; CDR3 protein: CASREGQGAQETQYF